These 5 T cell receptor beta chains originate from one sample sequenced in a study of blood T cell repertoires in COVID-19 (dated by TCRdb to about 2020). Library prep was done by the immunoSEQ multiplex PCR assay. The table comes from immuneACCESS by way of TCRdb, which keeps in-frame sequences with V and J called. Part of the clones is missing from these tables; in studies checked, under half for an unresolved V gene and the rest for unknown reasons. This sample has 400,000 or so clones in its table, and 80% to 90% of those were observed once. Jointly, the top ten make up about 1.1% of the sample. The sample taken for sequencing was PBMCs or T cells enriched from blood (not recorded which). The receptor set was obtained from a man aged 25-40 years who had recovered from COVID-19.

This clone has just a few counts. The chain joins TRBV27 to TRBJ1-1; the D gene is possibly TRBD1 (5 bases). Germline values: CDR1 MNHEY, CDR2 SMNVEV (reference sequence). The CDR3 is 15 residues long. V lost 2 bases and J 1 base, leaving 11 bases between the germline ends. CDR3 sequence (DNA): TGTGCCAGCAGTTTAGGAGGGACGGGGAACACTGAAGCTTTCTTT. This translates into CASSLGGTGNTEAFF.

The rearrangement uses TRBV5-4 and TRBJ1-5, with 10 positions matching TRBD1. This CDR3 comprises 14 residues. After removal of 4 bases from V and 4 bases from J, the junction contained 2 bases not matched to a gene. Germline lookup yields CDR1 SGHNT and CDR2 YYREEE (reference sequence). CDR3: CASSRQGANQPQHF. In DNA form, the CDR3 reads TGTGCCAGCAGCAGACAGGGGGCGAATCAGCCCCAGCATTTT.

The rearrangement joins TRBV9 to TRBJ2-7; TRBD2 matches at 8 bases. Germline values: CDR1 SGDLS, CDR2 YYNGEE. With V trimmed by 0 bases and J by 5 bases, 10 bases remained unmatched. The CDR3 loop spans 16 amino acids. CDR3 sequence reads: CASSVGLGGRRDEQYF. CDR3 sequence (DNA): TGTGCCAGCAGCGTAGGACTTGGCGGGAGGCGGGACGAGCAGTACTTC.

This chain links TRBV19 with TRBJ2-3; a weak D match, TRBD2 (6 bases). The CDR3 totals 15 residues. Trimming left V 3 bases short and J 6 bases short, with 16 bases between. Germline V CDR1 and CDR2: LNHDA, SQIVND (reference sequence). CDR3 sequence (DNA): TGTGCCAGTAGTATTGGGGCGGGGAGCCCCGATACGCAGTATTTT. Translation: CASSIGAGSPDTQYF.

This clone was picked up one time. This chain connects TRBV5-1 to TRBJ1-1, with 10 nucleotides matching TRBD1. The CDR3 has 18 residues. The trim removed 1 base at V and 0 bases at J, leaving 9 bases unmatched. Germline V lookup: CDR1 SGHRS, CDR2 YFSETQ. The CDR3 region has the DNA TGCGCCAGCAGCTTGCGGACAGGGGGTGAGTGGATGAACACTGAAGCTTTCTTT. As protein: CASSLRTGGEWMNTEAFF.